This T cell receptor (beta chain) is drawn from a study of CD8+ T cells in alopecia areata listed by TCRdb under 2018. Context from the whole study: To study T cell clonal expansion in alopecia areata, the researchers applied high-throughput TCRbeta sequencing to both the C3H/HeJ mouse model and human patients. Human TCRbeta sequencing covered scalp tissue and sorted CD4+ and CD8+ peripheral blood T cells from patchy and totalis/universalis alopecia areata patients and healthy controls. Scalp clonality was compared among normal scalp (n=4), patchy alopecia areata scalp (n=8), and alopecia totalis/universalis scalp (n=8). RNA was extracted with the PAXgene miRNA kit for fixed scalp, the miRNeasy kit for PBMCs, and the RNeasy kit for mouse skin. immunoSEQ multiplex PCR using 35 Vbeta forward primers and 13 Jbeta reverse primers was used to amplify TCRbeta CDR3 regions. Results and caveats for the whole study, not just this receptor: Shared TCR sequences between patients were less evident than in mice, which may be partly attributable to HLA diversity in the patient population. Scalp TCR repertoire analysis is complicated because resident alphabeta T cells in normal human skin are also sequenced, whereas mouse skin is dominated by gammadelta T cells. Compared with normal scalp, lesional scalp, particularly in alopecia totalis/universalis, had higher clonality and more expanded CD8+ clones, which suggests antigenic drive.

From alopecia areata patients, peripheral blood was collected along with lesional scalp punch biopsies. PBMCs were isolated by density centrifugation and stained for CD3, CD4 and CD8, after which CD4+ and CD8+ T cells were sorted on a FACSAria. As part of a multicenter biomarker study, untreated alopecia areata patients were recruited. For five biomarker-study patients, blood CD8+ T cells were further sorted into NKG2D-low and NKG2D-high fractions. Regarding this clone: The target of this receptor is not known. No quality values exist for individual bases; no much larger clone is one base distant.

A distance of 7 bases separates the germline ends of V and J, which lose 5 bases and 6 bases respectively. Per the germline V gene, SQVTM is the CDR1 and ANQGSEA is the CDR2. From the cysteine through the phenylalanine, the CDR3 covers 10 amino acids. Only the CDR3 portion is preserved as DNA: 30 bases, with reading frame beginning at the first base. Libraries were built with the immunoSEQ multiplex PCR assay. RNA was extracted from all samples and reverse transcribed into cDNA, which served as template for TCR sequencing. SuperScript III was used for first-strand cDNA synthesis, primed with a 2:1 mix of oligo-dT and random hexamers. A synthetic immune receptor repertoire was used to assess amplification bias, and residual bias was removed computationally. The paper's processing steps were these. Raw reads were preprocessed to remove errors, and CDR3 was defined according to IMGT conventions as the region from the conserved cysteine to phenylalanine. Clonality was computed by normalizing Shannon entropy by log2 of the number of productive unique TCRs and subtracting the result from 1. Scalp TCRbeta sequences were cross-referenced with sorted blood CD4 and CD8 repertoires so that the CD4 or CD8 identity of scalp clones could be inferred. As stored in TCRdb, this immuneACCESS dataset retains in-frame rearrangements with V and J assigned. A fraction of the clones does not appear; measured against another copy, unresolved V genes explain less than half of the discrepancy, and the remainder lacks a known reason. D and trimming come from the DNA, and the V and J calls and clone size come from that table. Within this sample are 100,000 to 150,000 clones, with around 50% of them counted one time only. Jointly, the top ten make up roughly a tenth of the sample.

The chain is assembled from TRBV29-1 and TRBJ1-1; no D gene can be assigned with confidence. The source is a human donor with alopecia areata. Sequenced: NKG2D-low CD8+ T cells sorted from blood. This sample's cell subset or site label indicates: sorted CD8+ NKG2D-low blood T cells. Here is the DNA: TGCAGCGTTTCAGTTTCTGAAGCTTTCTTT. This gives the protein CSVSVSEAFF.